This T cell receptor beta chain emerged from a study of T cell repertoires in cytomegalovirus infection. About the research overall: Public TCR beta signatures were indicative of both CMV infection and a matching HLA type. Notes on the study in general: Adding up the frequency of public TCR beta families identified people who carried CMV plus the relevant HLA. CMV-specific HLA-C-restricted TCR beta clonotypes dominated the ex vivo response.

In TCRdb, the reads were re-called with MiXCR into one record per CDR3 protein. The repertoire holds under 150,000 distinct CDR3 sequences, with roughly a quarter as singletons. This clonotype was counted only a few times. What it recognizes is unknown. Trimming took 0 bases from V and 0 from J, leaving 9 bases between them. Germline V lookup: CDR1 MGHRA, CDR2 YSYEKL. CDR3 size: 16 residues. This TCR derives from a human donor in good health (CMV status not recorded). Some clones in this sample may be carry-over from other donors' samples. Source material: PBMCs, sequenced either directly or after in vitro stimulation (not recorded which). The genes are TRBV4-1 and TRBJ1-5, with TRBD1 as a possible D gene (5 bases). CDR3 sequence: CASSQEEGLSNQPQHF. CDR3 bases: TGCGCCAGCAGCCAAGAAGAGGGGCTTAGCAATCAGCCCCAGCATTTT.